This TCR beta chain was retrieved from a study of radiation and T cells in renal cell carcinoma. This CDR3 contains 15 residues. Unmatched junction bases numbered 8, after V lost 6 bases and J lost 5 bases. Germline V lookup: CDR1 KGHSH, CDR2 LQKENI. Clones were sequenced by immunoSEQ multiplex PCR, and TCRdb holds only the in-frame ones, with some missing. The table includes 140,000 or so clones, around 88% detected once. Time point here: blood 4 weeks post-SBRT, at nephrectomy. Treatment denoted: 15 Gy SBRT to primary tumor, nephrectomy 4 weeks later. V is TRBV18 and J is TRBJ2-7, with 12 nucleotides matching TRBD1. This material consisted of blood, taken from a patient whose treatment included radiotherapy and nephrectomy. The receptor was derived from a woman between 45 and 60 years old with renal cell carcinoma. The CDR3 DNA is TGTGCCAGCTCCAGGCTGGGGACAGGGGGCCACGAGCAGTACTTC. This gives the protein CASSRLGTGGHEQYF.